Below are 16 T cell receptor beta chains sequenced from a single sample in a study of blood T cell repertoires in COVID-19. Here immunoSEQ multiplex PCR was the method, and the copy in TCRdb shows in-frame clones only, minus some. Of approximately 210,000 clones listed, approximately 94% are singletons. The sequenced material came from peripheral blood. All receptors derive from a man in his thirties or forties with COVID-19, enrolled during active disease.

The chain uses TRBV7-4 and TRBJ2-3, with a possible D match to TRBD2 (5 bases). V was clipped by 5 bases and J by 4 bases, with 13 bases between them. This CDR3 is built from 14 residues. Germline CDR1 is SGHVT and CDR2 is SQSDAQ. DNA of the CDR3: TGTGCCAGCAGCCTAACTAGATGCCCAGATACGCAGTATTTT. It codes for CASSLTRCPDTQYF.

The chain recombines TRBV21-1 with TRBJ1-5; the table's D gene call, TRBD1, was not cross checked with the DNA. TRBV21-1 is a pseudogene segment. CDR3 length equals 16 residues. CDR3 sequence (DNA): TGTGCCAGCAGGACTTCCAGGGCAGGTAGCAATCAGCCCCAGCATTTT. It translates to CASRTSRAGSNQPQHF.

This chain joins TRBV12-3 or TRBV12-4 and TRBJ2-3; D unresolved. This CDR3 is built from 11 residues. V dropped 8 bases and J dropped 1 base, with 4 bases sitting between them. Here the CDR3 reads CASLGTDTQYF. CDR3 bases: TGTGCCAGCTTAGGCACAGATACGCAGTATTTT.

This rearrangement joins TRBV11-2 to TRBJ1-2; D perhaps matches TRBD1 (5 bases). CDR1 and CDR2 (germline): SGHAT, FQNNGV. V was clipped by 3 bases and J by 4 bases, with 15 bases between them. The CDR3 has 15 amino acids. The CDR3 here is CASSFVDGGPYGYTF. The CDR3 DNA is TGTGCCAGCAGCTTTGTGGACGGGGGACCCTATGGCTACACCTTC. Full variable domain (rest looked up from reference TRBV11-2 and TRBJ1-2): EAGVAQSPRYKIIEKRQSVAFWCNPISGHATLYWYQQILGQGPKLLIQFQNNGVVDDSQLPKDRFSAERLKGVDSTLKIQPAKLEDSAVYLCASSFVDGGPYGYTFGSGTRLTVV.

V and J are TRBV25-1 and TRBJ1-2; D gene uncertain. Trimming took off 5 bases at V and 4 bases at J, with 14 bases between the two ends. CDR3 size: 14 residues. Per the germline V gene, CDR1 is MGHDK and CDR2 is SYGVNS. CDR3 coding DNA: TGTGCCAGCAGTTCAACTCCGGGAATCTATGGCTACACCTTC. This gives the protein CASSSTPGIYGYTF.

The chain is built from TRBV9 and TRBJ2-1, with 7 bases matching TRBD2. The CDR3 runs to 16 residues. Germline values: CDR1 SGDLS, CDR2 YYNGEE. The V segment lost 0 bases and the J segment 2 bases; nucleotides outside the gene matches: 5. In DNA, the CDR3 is TGTGCCAGCAGCGTAGTTGGCGGGGGAACCTACAATGAGCAGTTCTTC. Translated, it gives CASSVVGGGTYNEQFF.

CDR3 bases: TGTGCCAGCAGCTTATTTGCGGGGGGGCACACCGGGGAGCTGTTTTTT. This sequence encodes CASSLFAGGHTGELFF. J is TRBJ2-2 and V is TRBV7-9, with 9 bases identical to TRBD2. The CDR3 extends over 16 amino acids. V shed 2 bases, J shed 3 bases, and the junction held 4 bases outside the gene matches. Germline V gene data show CDR1 as SEHNR and CDR2 as FQNEAQ (reference sequence).

The gene calls are TRBV4-2 and TRBJ2-7, with D possibly TRBD2 on 5 matching bases. The germline V gene encodes CDR1 LGHNA and CDR2 YNFKEQ. The CDR3 spans 15 residues. Trimming shortened V by 6 bases and J by 0 bases, and 15 bases separated the two germline ends. The CDR3 reads CASSIGLEASYEQYF. CDR3 nucleotides: TGTGCCAGCAGTATCGGACTCGAGGCCTCCTACGAGCAGTACTTC.

The chain is built from TRBV9 and TRBJ2-1, with D uncertain. This CDR3 contains 15 residues. The germline CDR1 and CDR2 sequences are SGDLS and YYNGEE. V lost 3 bases and J lost 0, with 10 bases in between. CDR3 region: CASSGSSVSYNEQFF. CDR3 DNA sequence: TGTGCCAGCAGCGGGAGCAGCGTCTCCTACAATGAGCAGTTCTTC.

The rearrangement joins TRBV18 to TRBJ1-5, with TRBD1 as a possible D gene (6 bases). The CDR3 is made up of 17 amino acids. Trimming removed 6 bases from V and 3 bases from J, with 21 bases in between. Germline V lookup: CDR1 KGHSH, CDR2 LQKENI. This chain's CDR3 is CASSLEQGARNNQPQHF. CDR3 nucleotides: TGTGCCAGCTCGCTCGAACAGGGCGCCCGAAACAATCAGCCCCAGCATTTT.

The chain has TRBV6-5 and TRBJ1-1; D not certain. V lost 0 bases and J 10 bases, leaving 15 bases between the germline ends. The CDR3 contains 14 residues. Germline CDR1 and CDR2: MNHEY and SVGAGI. For the CDR3, the DNA is TGTGCCAGCAGTTACTCCGTGGGGAGAGTCATAGCTTTCTTT. This gives the protein CASSYSVGRVIAFF.

The rearrangement uses TRBV5-4 and TRBJ1-4; TRBD1 is a possible D gene (5 bases). The CDR3 consists of 16 residues. Germline lookup yields CDR1 SGHNT and CDR2 YYREEE (reference sequence). Trimming took 4 bases from V and 0 from J, leaving 13 bases between them. CDR3 loop: CASSPGGVATNEKLFF. The CDR3 nucleotides read TGTGCCAGCAGCCCAGGAGGGGTTGCAACTAATGAAAAACTGTTTTTT.

The V and J genes are TRBV14 and TRBJ1-2; no clear D. V lost 0 bases, J lost 5 bases, and 7 bases lay in between. Germline lookup yields CDR1 SGHDN and CDR2 FVKESK. The CDR3 sequence is 13 residues long. CDR3 DNA: TGTGCCAGCAGCCAAGATCAGATTTATGGCTACACCTTC. It codes for CASSQDQIYGYTF.

The chain combines TRBV19 with TRBJ1-5; perhaps TRBD1 as D (6 bases). Per germline, CDR1 LNHDA and CDR2 SQIVND (reference sequence). Trimming removed 10 bases from V and 2 bases from J, with 15 bases in between. There are 14 residues in the CDR3. For the CDR3, the DNA is TGTGCCACTACGGGAGGGGGAGGCAATCAGCCCCAGCATTTT. This translates into CATTGGGGNQPQHF.

The chain has TRBV19 and TRBJ1-5; 9 nucleotides match TRBD1. This CDR3 has 16 amino acids. Per the germline V gene, CDR1 is LNHDA and CDR2 is SQIVND (reference sequence). Unmatched junction bases numbered 5, after V lost 4 bases and J lost 1 base. CDR3 in DNA: TGTGCCAGTAGTACCCGGGACAGGGCCAGCAATCAGCCCCAGCATTTT. This translates into CASSTRDRASNQPQHF.

This sequence joins TRBV5-1 and TRBJ2-7, with 9 bases aligning to TRBD2. J lost 5 bases, V lost 5 bases, and 11 bases had no gene match. This CDR3 contains 15 residues. Germline values: CDR1 SGHRS, CDR2 YFSETQ. DNA of the CDR3: TGCGCCAGCAGAAGTCTGTCTAGCGGGGAGAACGAGCAGTACTTC. It is translated as CASRSLSSGENEQYF.